The 20 T cell receptor beta chains in this list originate from one sample, sequenced in a study of T cells in Graves' hyperthyroidism and ophthalmopathy. RNA transcripts were the template for amplifying TCR beta CDR3 regions. HTBI primers were used for first-round RT-PCR of the TCR CDR3. TCRdb recomputed calls from the multiplex PCR reads with MiXCR, one row per CDR3 protein. Of fewer than 450,000 distinct CDR3 sequences detected, around 18% appear once; the ten largest clones hold around two fifths. Sequencing used blood. These receptors were collected from a man aged 18 to 29 with Graves' ophthalmopathy.

This clonotype has at least ten counts. The rearrangement uses TRBV9 and TRBJ2-2, with D uncertain. The V end lost 0 bases, the J end lost 4 bases, and 7 bases lay between the germline ends. This CDR3 is built from 14 residues. Per the germline V gene, CDR1 is SGDLS and CDR2 is YYNGEE. The DNA of the CDR3 is TGTGCCAGCAGCGTAGAAGTGGCCACCGGGGAGCTGTTTTTT. It is translated as CASSVEVATGELFF.

This clonotype was picked up a small number of times. The rearrangement joins TRBV12-3 or TRBV12-4 to TRBJ2-2; 9 bases fit TRBD1. CDR3 length: 14 residues. Trimming removed 6 bases from V and 6 bases from J; junction bases left unmatched: 5. In DNA, the CDR3 is TGTGCCAGCAGAAAGGGACAGGGCGCCGGGGAGCTGTTTTTT. It codes for CASRKGQGAGELFF.

V and J are TRBV19 and TRBJ1-1; D not certain. V shed 5 bases and J shed 0 bases, with 13 bases lying between them. Germline V lookup: CDR1 LNHDA, CDR2 SQIVND (reference sequence). The CDR3 loop spans 15 amino acids. CDR3 protein: CASSSSPTMNTEAFF. CDR3 bases: TGTGCCAGTAGTTCGTCCCCTACCATGAACACTGAAGCTTTCTTT.

This clonotype was observed a few times. A much more abundant neighbour one base away suggests this may be a read error. V and J are TRBV7-7 and TRBJ2-5; 11 nucleotides match TRBD2. The CDR3 runs to 15 residues. Germline loops: CDR1 SSHAT, CDR2 FNYEAQ (reference sequence). With 5 bases clipped from V and 2 bases from J, the junction kept 4 bases outside the gene matches. Here the CDR3 DNA reads TGTGCCAGCAGCCGGGGACTAGCGGAACAAGAGACCCAGTACTTC. Encoded protein: CASSRGLAEQETQYF.

This clonotype was recorded at least ten times. The CDR3 protein is CASGGTGDNYGYTF. The DNA of the CDR3 is TGTGCCAGCGGAGGGACAGGGGATAACTATGGCTACACCTTC. This chain uses TRBV2 with TRBJ1-2; 10 bases are shared with TRBD1. Germline CDR1 and CDR2: SNHLY and FYNNEI. V lost 8 bases, J lost 1 base, and 4 bases stayed unmatched. CDR3 length: 14 amino acids.

V and J are TRBV9 and TRBJ2-5, with 10 nucleotides matching TRBD2. Looked up from germline, CDR1 is SGDLS and CDR2 is YYNGEE. The CDR3 length is 15 residues. Germline trimming cut 3 bases from V and 4 bases from J; bases unmatched to any gene: 6. CDR3 nucleotides: TGTGCCAGCAGCGCCGGACTAGCGGTAGGAGAGACCCAGTACTTC. This codes for CASSAGLAVGETQYF.

The table lists this clonotype with many counts. In DNA, the CDR3 is TGTGCCAGCAGTTCGCGGACAGGGGGCGGCCTCTATGAGCAGTTCTTC. This encodes CASSSRTGGGLYEQFF. The rearrangement links TRBV5-8 to TRBJ2-1, with 11 bases lining up with TRBD1. This CDR3 is built from 16 residues. V shed 5 bases, J shed 8 bases, and the junction held 12 bases outside the gene matches. Germline V gene sequence: CDR1 SGHTS, CDR2 YDEGEE.

This clonotype was picked up a small number of times. The chain is built from TRBV3-1 and TRBJ2-5; D unclear. The germline V and J ends were trimmed by 0 bases and 5 bases, with 13 bases remaining between them. The germline CDR1 and CDR2 sequences are LGHDT and YNNKEL (reference sequence). There are 15 residues in the CDR3. The CDR3 protein is CASSQEPGLLETQYF. As DNA, the CDR3 is TGTGCCAGCAGCCAAGAGCCTGGGCTACTGGAGACCCAGTACTTC.

This clonotype was seen more than once but under ten times. This rearrangement joins TRBV7-9 to TRBJ1-1, with a tentative D call TRBD1 (5 bases). The germline gives CDR1 SEHNR, CDR2 FQNEAQ (reference sequence). V was clipped by 5 bases and J by 6 bases, with 16 bases between them. The CDR3 contains 14 residues. Here the CDR3 DNA reads TGTGCCAGCAGCCCCCCGGGGGTTTTCGCTGAAGCTTTCTTT. Its translation: CASSPPGVFAEAFF.

This clonotype occurred a few times. The chain combines TRBV6-5 with TRBJ1-1; D perhaps matches TRBD1 (5 bases). V gave up 0 bases and J gave up 6 bases, with 14 bases separating them. Germline CDR1 reads MNHEY; CDR2 reads SVGAGI. The length of the CDR3 is 15 residues. The CDR3 DNA sequence: TGTGCCAGCAGTTACTCGATCTTTCCGGGGGCTGAAGCTTTCTTT. This encodes CASSYSIFPGAEAFF.

Regarding this clonotype: The junction and the germline gene differ at one end; a read error may be behind it. V and J are TRBV5-1 and TRBJ2-2, with D perhaps being TRBD1 or TRBD2 (5 bases each). The CDR3 totals 14 residues. CDR1 is SGHRS, CDR2 YFSETQ, per germline. CDR3 amino acids: CASGTAANTGEPFF. The CDR3 DNA reads as TGCGCCAGCGGGACCGCAGCGAACACCGGGGAGCCGTTTTTT.

As regards this clonotype: Possible read error: a much larger clone is one base away. The conserved final phenylalanine or tryptophan is absent from the CDR3, which likely points to a read error. The genes are TRBV12-3 or TRBV12-4 and TRBJ1-2, with 7 nucleotides matching TRBD1. The ends lost 6 bases at V and 4 bases at J; junction bases unmatched: 11. The CDR3 extends over 15 amino acids. CDR3 bases: TGTGCCAGCAGCCAACACCCCGGGACAGTCTATGGCTACACCCTC. Protein sequence: CASSQHPGTVYGYTL.

V is TRBV9 and J is TRBJ1-1; no definite D call. The CDR3 is 14 amino acids. Per the germline V gene, CDR1 is SGDLS and CDR2 is YYNGEE. The ends were cut back, 4 bases at V and 1 base at J, with 11 bases in the middle. CDR3 residues: CASSTHTANTEAFF. CDR3 nucleotides: TGTGCCAGCAGCACCCATACGGCGAACACTGAAGCTTTCTTT.

A few counts support this clonotype. This chain uses TRBV18 with TRBJ1-1, with 9 bases that match TRBD1. The length of the CDR3 is 15 residues. Germline CDR1 is KGHSH and CDR2 is LQKENI. Trimming at V came to 2 bases and at J to 7 bases, leaving 8 bases not matched to a gene. The CDR3 here is CASSPRTGVSGEAFF. In nucleotides, the CDR3 is TGTGCCAGCTCACCAAGGACAGGGGTCTCCGGTGAAGCTTTCTTT. The full variable domain, with the rest looked up from reference TRBV18 and TRBJ1-1, is NAGVMQNPRHLVRRRGQEARLRCSPMKGHSHVYWYRQLPEEGLKFMVYLQKENIIDESGMPKERFSAEFPKEGPSILRIQQVVRGDSAAYFCASSPRTGVSGEAFFGQGTRLTVV.

This clonotype has a handful of counts. V is TRBV7-9 and J is TRBJ1-6, with D possibly matching TRBD1 (6 bases). Trimming removed 6 bases at V and 9 bases at J, with 12 bases between. Germline CDR1 is SEHNR and CDR2 is FQNEAQ (reference sequence). The CDR3 consists of 13 residues. This CDR3 is CASRPQGLSPLHF. For the CDR3, the DNA is TGTGCCAGCAGGCCACAGGGCCTTTCACCCCTCCACTTT.

This clonotype was recorded many times. The J gene is TRBJ1-1, the V gene TRBV18; 7 bases are a match to TRBD1. The CDR3 loop spans 14 amino acids. From germline, CDR1 is KGHSH and CDR2 LQKENI. J was trimmed by 0 bases and V by 4 bases; bases with no gene match: 2. CDR3: CASSHGQVNTEAFF. CDR3 DNA: TGTGCCAGCTCACACGGACAGGTGAACACTGAAGCTTTCTTT.

There are many counts of this clonotype. The rearrangement links TRBV5-1 to TRBJ2-1, with 7 bases fitting TRBD1. There are 15 residues in the CDR3. Germline V gene data show CDR1 as SGHRS and CDR2 as YFSETQ. The V segment lost 4 bases and the J segment 8 bases; nucleotides outside the gene matches: 12. The CDR3 DNA reads as TGCGCCAGCAGCGACCCGACAGGGATTAGCGATGAGCAGTTCTTC. This sequence encodes CASSDPTGISDEQFF.

This clonotype was counted ten times or more. The chain combines TRBV10-1 with TRBJ2-7; 8 nucleotides line up with TRBD1. Germline lookup yields CDR1 WNHNN and CDR2 SYGVQD (reference sequence). The CDR3 has 14 amino acids. V gave up 6 bases and J gave up 1 base; unmatched junction bases: 5. The CDR3 coding sequence is TGCGCCAGCAGCGGGACAGGAAGGTCCTACGAGCAGTACTTC. Its translation is CASSGTGRSYEQYF.

The sample holds many counts of this clonotype. The chain employs TRBV5-8 and TRBJ2-5; D assignment may be TRBD1 or TRBD2 (6 bases each). The V end was cut by 1 base, the J end by 1 base, with 8 bases between. The CDR3 contains 14 residues. The germline gives CDR1 SGHTS, CDR2 YDEGEE. The CDR3 sequence is CASSLWGAQETQYF. CDR3 DNA: TGTGCCAGCAGCTTGTGGGGGGCCCAAGAGACCCAGTACTTC.

This clonotype was counted many times. J is TRBJ2-5 and V is TRBV5-5; 11 nucleotides agree with TRBD1. After removal of 0 bases from V and 4 bases from J, the junction contained 5 bases not matched to a gene. The V gene's germline CDR1 is SGHKS and CDR2 YYEKEE (reference sequence). CDR3 length equals 16 residues. In DNA form, the CDR3 reads TGTGCCAGCAGCTTGGGAGGGACAGGGGGGTCAGAGACCCAGTACTTC. It is translated as CASSLGGTGGSETQYF.